These 5 T cell receptor beta chains share one sample of origin, sequenced in a study of shared clonotypes between healthy human individuals (TCRdb year 2020). Receptors were amplified or captured by the immunoSEQ multiplex PCR assay. TCRdb carries this immuneACCESS record with in-frame sequences only. Its versions omit some clonotypes, under half of them owing to an unresolved V gene in the studies checked, with the rest unexplained. The sample profile shows under 1,100,000 clones; more than 60% of them were found once. The leading ten clones occupy approximately 1.5% of the sample. The sample comprised memory CD4+ T cells sorted from blood. Taken with the paper, the label for cell subset or site translates to: CD45RA-negative fraction. Receptors originate from a man between 18 and 29 years old in good health.

The gene calls are TRBV6-5 and TRBJ1-6, with a possible D match to TRBD1 (5 bases). Trimming removed 6 bases at V and 0 bases at J, with 9 bases between. Germline CDR1 is MNHEY and CDR2 is SVGAGI. The CDR3 length is 15 residues. The CDR3 here is CASRGVSSYNSPLHF. The CDR3 region has the DNA TGTGCCAGCAGGGGGGTGAGCTCCTATAATTCACCCCTCCACTTT.

V gene TRBV6-1 combines with J gene TRBJ1-1; no clear D. Germline V gene data show CDR1 as MNHNS and CDR2 as SASEGT. The CDR3 runs to 14 residues. The V end lost 8 bases, the J end lost 0 bases, and 13 bases lay between the germline ends. DNA for the CDR3: TGTGCCAGCCGGGCGGGTTCCATGAACACTGAAGCTTTCTTT. As protein: CASRAGSMNTEAFF.

The rearrangement joins TRBV6-5 to TRBJ1-1; D gene uncertain. The V gene lost 2 bases and the J gene lost 0 bases, with 10 bases spanning the gap. The CDR3 totals 15 residues. Germline CDR1 and CDR2: MNHEY and SVGAGI. The CDR3, as DNA: TGTGCCAGCAGTTACAGAGAGGCCGTGAACACTGAAGCTTTCTTT. Translation gives CASSYREAVNTEAFF.

CDR3 region: CASSPGLAGGPGTQYF. CDR3 sequence (DNA): TGTGCCAGCAGTCCCGGACTAGCGGGGGGGCCAGGGACCCAGTACTTC. This chain uses TRBV28 with TRBJ2-5; 15 bases match TRBD2. Germline assignment: CDR1 MDHEN and CDR2 SYDVKM. The length of the CDR3 is 16 residues. Unmatched junction bases numbered 8, after V lost 5 bases and J lost 7 bases.

As regards this clone: In the same sample, other DNA sequences code for this CDR3. The rearrangement joins TRBV18 to TRBJ2-2; 11 bases are shared with TRBD2. This CDR3 has 15 residues. The germline CDR1 and CDR2 sequences are KGHSH and LQKENI. V shed 3 bases, J shed 4 bases, and the junction held 1 base outside the gene matches. The CDR3 coding sequence is TGTGCCAGCTCACCTGGACTAGCGGGCACCGGGGAGCTGTTTTTT. Translating it yields CASSPGLAGTGELFF.